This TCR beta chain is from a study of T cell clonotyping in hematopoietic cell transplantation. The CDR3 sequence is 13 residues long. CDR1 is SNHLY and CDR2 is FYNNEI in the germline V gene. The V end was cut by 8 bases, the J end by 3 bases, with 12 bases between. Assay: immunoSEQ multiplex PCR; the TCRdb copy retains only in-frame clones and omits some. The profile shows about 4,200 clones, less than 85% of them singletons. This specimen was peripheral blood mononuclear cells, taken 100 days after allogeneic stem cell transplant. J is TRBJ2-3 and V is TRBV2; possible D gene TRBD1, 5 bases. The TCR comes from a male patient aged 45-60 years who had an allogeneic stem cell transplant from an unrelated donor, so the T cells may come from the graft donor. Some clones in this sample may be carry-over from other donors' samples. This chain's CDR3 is CASCREGTDTQYF. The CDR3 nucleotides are TGTGCCAGCTGCAGGGAAGGGACAGATACGCAGTATTTT.